These 32 T cell receptor beta chains share one sample of origin, sequenced in a study of blood T cells in healthy people across ages. Combining a sample-barcoded 5' primer with a J-beta primer mix, a second PCR ran for roughly 7 to 12 cycles. TCRdb recomputed calls from the 5' RACE reads with MiXCR, one row per CDR3 protein. The top ten clones hold about an eighth of a sample with 950,000 to 1,200,000 distinct CDR3 sequences, under 40% of them seen once. Input material: blood. The receptors derive from a young man in good health.

This sequence joins TRBV6-2 or TRBV6-3 and TRBJ2-1, with D perhaps TRBD1 or TRBD2 (5 bases each). Germline V gene lookup returns CDR1 MNHEY and CDR2 SVGEGT. V shed 4 bases and J shed 15 bases, with 19 bases lying between them. The CDR3 is 13 residues long. The CDR3 is CASSFPTGTAAFF. CDR3 sequence (DNA): TGTGCCAGCAGTTTTCCAACCGGGACGGCGGCGTTCTTC.

This clonotype has ten or more counts. This chain uses TRBV28 with TRBJ2-1, with TRBD2 identical over 10 bases. This CDR3 comprises 13 residues. Losses at the gene ends were 6 bases for V and 6 bases for J; bases not matched to a gene: 2. Germline V gene sequence: CDR1 MDHEN, CDR2 SYDVKM. DNA of the CDR3: TGTGCCAGCAGCCGGACTAGCGGCAATGAGCAGTTCTTC. Translated: CASSRTSGNEQFF.

This clonotype was found a few times. The rearrangement links TRBV20-1 to TRBJ2-1; 9 nucleotides match TRBD2. The CDR3 consists of 14 residues. Per the germline V gene, CDR1 is DFQATT and CDR2 is SNEGSKA (reference sequence). The V segment lost 1 base and the J segment 7 bases; nucleotides outside the gene matches: 5. The CDR3 sequence: CSARVGTSINEQFF. The CDR3 coding sequence is TGCAGTGCTAGAGTAGGGACTAGCATTAATGAGCAGTTCTTC.

This chain uses TRBV28 with TRBJ1-4; D is uncertain. The germline V gene has CDR1 MDHEN and CDR2 SYDVKM. This CDR3 spans 15 amino acids. Trimming removed 4 bases at V and 3 bases at J, with 12 bases between. DNA for the CDR3: TGTGCCAGCAGTTCCAACGGGGATCCTAATGAAAAACTGTTTTTT. Translation gives CASSSNGDPNEKLFF.

This clonotype was recorded a few times. The chain joins TRBV2 to TRBJ2-1; 10 bases match TRBD1. In germline, CDR1 is SNHLY, CDR2 FYNNEI. J was trimmed by 4 bases and V by 8 bases; bases with no gene match: 5. The CDR3 loop spans 14 amino acids. CDR3 sequence (DNA): TGTGCCAGCTTCTCGGGACAGGGGTACAATGAGCAGTTCTTC. It is translated as CASFSGQGYNEQFF.

The chain recombines TRBV20-1 with TRBJ2-5, with 7 bases fitting TRBD1. The CDR3 consists of 13 residues. Germline V gives CDR1 DFQATT, CDR2 SNEGSKA (reference sequence). The J segment lost 2 bases and the V segment lost 2 bases, leaving 2 bases of the junction unmatched. CDR3 sequence reads: CSARLDRQETQYF. For the CDR3, the DNA is TGCAGTGCTAGACTGGACAGGCAAGAGACCCAGTACTTC.

This clonotype has a handful of counts. The V and J genes are TRBV5-6 and TRBJ2-1; D might be TRBD2 (5 bases). V was clipped by 0 bases and J by 3 bases, with 10 bases between them. This CDR3 has 15 residues. The germline V gene has CDR1 SGHDT and CDR2 YYEEEE. CDR3 amino acids: CASSLGGRRYNEQFF. CDR3 bases: TGTGCCAGCAGCTTGGGAGGGCGACGCTACAATGAGCAGTTCTTC.

This clonotype was counted a few times. V usage is TRBV12-3 or TRBV12-4 and J usage is TRBJ1-2, with D possibly TRBD1 on 5 matching bases. The CDR3 has 14 residues. V shed 1 base and J shed 7 bases, with 13 bases lying between them. The DNA for the CDR3 is TGTGCCAGCAGTTTAGATTCAGGGATCCGTGGCTACACCTTC. Translated, it gives CASSLDSGIRGYTF.

J is TRBJ2-7 and V is TRBV7-9; the match to TRBD1 covers 7 bases. The V gene end was trimmed by 5 bases and the J gene end by 4 bases; junction bases not matched to a gene: 26. Germline loops: CDR1 SEHNR, CDR2 FQNEAQ (reference sequence). The CDR3 extends over 20 amino acids. The CDR3 loop reads CASSPKAGDRDDDNHYEQYF. In DNA, the CDR3 is TGTGCCAGCAGCCCTAAGGCCGGCGACAGGGACGACGATAACCATTACGAGCAGTACTTC. The full variable domain, rest sourced from reference TRBV7-9 and TRBJ2-7, is DTGVSQNPRHKITKRGQNVTFRCDPISEHNRLYWYRQTLGQGPEFLTYFQNEAQLEKSRLLSDRFSAERPKGSFSTLEIQRTEQGDSAMYLCASSPKAGDRDDDNHYEQYFGPGTRLTVT.

This clonotype was detected only once. The chain couples TRBV29-1 to TRBJ1-4; D perhaps matches TRBD1 (5 bases). Trimming removed 7 bases at V and 7 bases at J, with 16 bases between. Germline V gives CDR1 SQVTM, CDR2 ANQGSEA. This CDR3 contains 13 residues. The CDR3 DNA is TGCAGCGCCGGCGTCGGGGGGAGTGAAAAACTGTTTTTT. Its translation: CSAGVGGSEKLFF.

The chain recombines TRBV28 with TRBJ1-5; D is undetermined. This CDR3 has 14 residues. CDR1 is MDHEN and CDR2 is SYDVKM in the germline V gene. The V gene lost 8 bases and the J gene lost 0 bases, with 11 bases spanning the gap. DNA for the CDR3: TGTGCCAGCGGAGAAGCCTATAGCAATCAGCCCCAGCATTTT. Protein sequence: CASGEAYSNQPQHF.

The J gene is TRBJ2-5, the V gene TRBV28; 8 bases are shared with TRBD1. The J call may be in error: the DNA end matches TRBJ2-7 better. This CDR3 comprises 15 residues. Germline V gene lookup returns CDR1 MDHEN and CDR2 SYDVKM. DNA for the CDR3: TGTGCCAGCAGTTTAAGGACAGGGATTCCCCACGAGCAGTACTTC. It codes for CASSLRTGIPHEQYF.

Only a few counts were recorded for this clonotype. J is TRBJ2-5 and V is TRBV6-1; unclear D gene. Trimming took off 6 bases at V and 1 base at J, with 9 bases between the two ends. CDR3 length: 13 residues. CDR1 MNHNS and CDR2 SASEGT come from the germline V gene. CDR3 sequence reads: CASSPAFQETQYF. As DNA, the CDR3 is TGTGCCAGCAGCCCAGCCTTCCAAGAGACCCAGTACTTC.

This clonotype occurred a few times. V is TRBV20-1 and J is TRBJ2-7; D perhaps matches TRBD2 (5 bases). Germline lookup yields CDR1 DFQATT and CDR2 SNEGSKA (reference sequence). Deletions cut 1 base from V and 4 bases from J, with 17 bases between. CDR3 length: 15 amino acids. In DNA form, the CDR3 reads TGCAGTGCTAGAGCCCGGGATCGGAGGTTGTACGAGCAGTACTTC. Protein sequence: CSARARDRRLYEQYF.

Comment on this clonotype: The conserved final phenylalanine or tryptophan is absent from the CDR3, which likely points to a read error. The J gene is TRBJ2-3, the V gene TRBV24-1; 9 nucleotides align to TRBD1. With 4 bases clipped from V and 4 bases from J, the junction kept 8 bases outside the gene matches. This CDR3 is built from 16 residues. CDR1 KGHDR and CDR2 SFDVKD come from the germline V gene. CDR3 bases: TGTGCCACCAGTGAATCCGGGACAGGGAATCCAGATACGCAGTATTCT. It is translated as CATSESGTGNPDTQYS.

The chain couples TRBV27 to TRBJ2-5; D is unresolved. The germline V and J ends were trimmed by 4 bases and 11 bases, with 23 bases remaining between them. Germline V gene data show CDR1 as MNHEY and CDR2 as SMNVEV (reference sequence). This CDR3 region has 15 residues. The CDR3 region has the DNA TGTGCCAGCAGTTCGCTAGGACGGCTTATGGATGAGCAGTACTTC. Protein sequence: CASSSLGRLMDEQYF.

This clonotype turned up a few times. The J gene is TRBJ1-2, the V gene TRBV30, with TRBD1 identical over 9 bases. CDR3 length equals 15 residues. CDR1 is GTSNPN and CDR2 is SVGIG in the germline V gene (reference sequence). J lost 7 bases, V lost 0 bases, and 9 bases had no gene match. This CDR3 is CAWSVFAGTGFGYTF. The CDR3 DNA reads as TGTGCCTGGAGTGTCTTCGCAGGGACAGGGTTTGGCTACACCTTC.

V and J are TRBV5-1 and TRBJ2-7; 7 bases are shared with TRBD1. Trimming at V came to 2 bases and at J to 7 bases, leaving 12 bases not matched to a gene. CDR3 length: 15 amino acids. Germline CDR1 is SGHRS and CDR2 is YFSETQ. The CDR3 sequence is CASSLVTGPDNEQYF. The CDR3 region has the DNA TGCGCCAGCAGCTTAGTGACAGGGCCGGACAATGAGCAGTACTTC.

The chain employs TRBV4-3 and TRBJ2-5; 8 nucleotides agree with TRBD1. This CDR3 is built from 13 residues. Germline V lookup: CDR1 LGHNA, CDR2 YSLEER. Losses at the gene ends were 5 bases for V and 11 bases for J; bases not matched to a gene: 10. The CDR3 DNA is TGCGCCAGCAGCATTCGACAGGGGTGGGAGCAGTACTTC. Its translation: CASSIRQGWEQYF.

This chain links TRBV9 with TRBJ1-1; D call uncertain. CDR1 is SGDLS and CDR2 is YYNGEE in the germline V gene. Trimming took 0 bases from V and 1 from J, leaving 7 bases between them. The CDR3 loop spans 14 amino acids. The CDR3 DNA reads as TGTGCCAGCAGCGTAGGGGAAGCGAACACTGAAGCTTTCTTT. Protein: CASSVGEANTEAFF. The entire variable domain, with the rest obtained from reference TRBV9 and TRBJ1-1, is as follows: DSGVTQTPKHLITATGQRVTLRCSPRSGDLSVYWYQQSLDQGLQFLIQYYNGEERAKGNILERFSAQQFPDLHSELNLSSLELGDSALYFCASSVGEANTEAFFGQGTRLTVV.

The J gene is TRBJ2-2, the V gene TRBV6-6; no reliable D call. Trimming took 0 bases from V and 8 from J, leaving 7 bases between them. The germline CDR1 and CDR2 sequences are MNHNY and SVGAGI (reference sequence). CDR3 length: 13 residues. The DNA for the CDR3 is TGTGCCAGCAGTTACTCTACCCGTGGGGAGCTGTTTTTT. Its protein is CASSYSTRGELFF.

This clonotype was observed a handful of times. V is TRBV5-5 and J is TRBJ2-2; D remains unclear. Germline CDR1 SGHKS, CDR2 YYEKEE (reference sequence). The ends were cut back, 0 bases at V and 8 bases at J, with 8 bases in the middle. The CDR3 is made up of 13 amino acids. CDR3 sequence (DNA): TGTGCCAGCAGCTTGGTTGGTGATGGGGAGCTGTTTTTT. This encodes CASSLVGDGELFF.

This clonotype was seen at least ten times. The chain couples TRBV6-5 to TRBJ2-1; tentatively, D is TRBD2 (6 bases). V dropped 5 bases and J dropped 8 bases, with 10 bases sitting between them. Germline V gene data show CDR1 as MNHEY and CDR2 as SVGAGI. The CDR3 covers 12 residues. The CDR3 here is CASSLPGDEQFF. DNA for the CDR3: TGTGCCAGCAGTCTACCGGGGGATGAGCAGTTCTTC.

The rearrangement joins TRBV5-1 to TRBJ1-6; D gene ambiguous. Germline V gene data show CDR1 as SGHRS and CDR2 as YFSETQ. Trimming stripped 0 bases from V and 9 bases from J, with 13 bases between. This CDR3 region has 15 residues. CDR3 sequence (DNA): TGCGCCAGCAGCTTGGATGACTTTTCGGGTTCACCCCTCCACTTT. Amino acids: CASSLDDFSGSPLHF.

This clonotype was detected a few times. The chain joins TRBV2 to TRBJ1-1; D remains unclear. Germline CDR1 reads SNHLY; CDR2 reads FYNNEI. The V end lost 4 bases, the J end lost 1 base, and 10 bases lay between the germline ends. The CDR3 has 14 residues. CDR3 region: CASSALGRNTEAFF. The CDR3 DNA follows: TGTGCCAGCAGTGCGTTAGGGAGGAACACTGAAGCTTTCTTT.

This clonotype has a handful of counts. This chain links TRBV4-2 with TRBJ1-2; D might be TRBD1 (5 bases). V was pared by 1 base and J by 8 bases, with 14 bases between. Germline lookup yields CDR1 LGHNA and CDR2 YNFKEQ. The CDR3 extends over 14 amino acids. CDR3 protein: CASSQARDSGGYTF. The CDR3 coding sequence is TGTGCCAGCAGCCAAGCAAGGGACTCCGGGGGCTACACCTTC.

Only a few counts were recorded for this clonotype. This chain links TRBV11-2 with TRBJ2-1; possibly TRBD1 for D (6 bases). The length of the CDR3 is 15 residues. Trimming removed 3 bases at V and 4 bases at J, with 13 bases between. Germline V gene sequence: CDR1 SGHAT, CDR2 FQNNGV. The CDR3 DNA reads as TGTGCCAGCAGCTTCTCTCGGGACACATACAATGAGCAGTTCTTC. It translates to CASSFSRDTYNEQFF.

The chain joins TRBV15 to TRBJ1-2; D gene uncertain. The CDR3 is 17 amino acids. CDR1 is LNHNV and CDR2 is YYDKDF in the germline V gene (reference sequence). V lost 0 bases and J 1 base, leaving 15 bases between the germline ends. The CDR3 here is CATSRDRKPAYNYGYTF. The CDR3 coding sequence is TGTGCCACCAGCAGAGATAGAAAGCCCGCTTATAACTATGGCTACACCTTC.

The chain combines TRBV4-3 with TRBJ1-1; D is uncertain. Germline lookup yields CDR1 LGHNA and CDR2 YSLEER. V was shortened by 0 bases and J by 1 base, with 12 bases between the two germline ends. The CDR3 sequence is 16 residues long. The CDR3 loop is CASSQEPGPENTEAFF. Written as DNA, the CDR3 is TGCGCCAGCAGCCAAGAGCCCGGGCCAGAGAACACTGAAGCTTTCTTT.

Remarks on this clonotype: Germline is not matched at one junction end, which may reflect a read error. The chain carries TRBV20-1 and TRBJ2-1; D may be TRBD2 (6 bases). Germline lookup yields CDR1 DFQATT and CDR2 SNEGSKA (reference sequence). The CDR3 is 13 residues long. The CDR3 coding sequence is TGCAGTGCTAGTGCGGGAAACTACAATGGGCAGTTCTTC. It specifies CSASAGNYNGQFF.

Concerning this clonotype: The junction departs from germline at one end; a sequencing error may be responsible. V is TRBV27 and J is TRBJ2-3; D is unclear. Germline V lookup: CDR1 MNHEY, CDR2 SMNVEV (reference sequence). This CDR3 spans 14 amino acids. In DNA form, the CDR3 reads TGTGCCAGCAGTCTCAGTGCCTCCACAGATACGCTGTATTTT. Its protein product is CASSLSASTDTLYF.

This chain connects TRBV2 to TRBJ2-1, with TRBD2 identical over 7 bases. The V gene's germline CDR1 is SNHLY and CDR2 FYNNEI. The CDR3 spans 15 residues. V trimming: 11 bases; J trimming: 5 bases; junction bases outside the gene matches: 15. CDR3 nucleotide sequence: TGTGCCGACGGCTGGGGGGGGTTCCCGGACAATGAGCAGTTCTTC. Protein: CADGWGGFPDNEQFF.